The 27 T cell receptor beta chains reported below all come from one sample, sequenced in a study of cytotoxic CD8 clonotypes in ibrutinib-treated CLL. The protocol was immunoSEQ multiplex PCR, while the TCRdb copy is restricted to in-frame clones and leaves out a portion. The profile shows 50,000 to 65,000 clones, roughly 70% of them singletons. Sequenced here: PBMCs, sampled after 12 months of ibrutinib treatment. The receptors here all came from a human donor with chronic lymphocytic leukemia.

This clone appeared a few times. In DNA, the CDR3 is TGTGCCAGCACCTTAGCAGGAAACACCGGGGAGCTGTTTTTT. Protein: CASTLAGNTGELFF. V is TRBV27 and J is TRBJ2-2; D unclear. The germline CDR1 and CDR2 sequences are MNHEY and SMNVEV (reference sequence). Trimming stripped 7 bases from V and 2 bases from J, with 11 bases between. CDR3 length: 14 residues.

This chain uses TRBV7-9 with TRBJ1-1; D not certain. This CDR3 contains 14 residues. Trimming took off 2 bases at V and 4 bases at J, with 11 bases between the two ends. CDR1 and CDR2 from the germline V gene are SEHNR and FQNEAQ (reference sequence). The CDR3 DNA sequence: TGTGCCAGCAGCTTATCAGGTTGGGGCACTGAAGCTTTCTTT. This encodes CASSLSGWGTEAFF.

The J gene is TRBJ2-4, the V gene TRBV5-4; TRBD1 might be the D (6 bases). V dropped 4 bases and J dropped 9 bases, with 17 bases sitting between them. Germline CDR1 SGHNT, CDR2 YYREEE (reference sequence). This CDR3 has 14 amino acids. The CDR3 nucleotides read TGTGCCAGCAGCCCGGACAGCGAAAGAGGCATTCAGTACTTC. The encoded protein is CASSPDSERGIQYF.

V gene TRBV28 combines with J gene TRBJ1-1; D is ambiguous. Germline CDR1 MDHEN, CDR2 SYDVKM. With 7 bases removed from V and 1 base from J, the gap between germline ends came to 7 bases. This CDR3 has 12 amino acids. CDR3 region: CASNYRNTEAFF. The CDR3 coding sequence is TGTGCCAGCAACTACAGGAACACTGAAGCTTTCTTT.

This clone has a handful of counts. This chain links TRBV11-1 with TRBJ2-5; 7 bases align to TRBD1. V was clipped by 1 base and J by 4 bases; unmatched bases: 3. CDR3 length: 14 residues. Germline V gene data show CDR1 as SGHAT and CDR2 as FQDESV (reference sequence). In DNA form, the CDR3 reads TGTGCCAGCAGCTTAGACCGGGACAGAGAGACCCAGTACTTC. Protein sequence: CASSLDRDRETQYF.

V gene TRBV6-5 combines with J gene TRBJ1-2; D not resolved. Trimming pared 5 bases from V and 5 bases from J, leaving 15 bases between. CDR3 length: 14 amino acids. Germline assignment: CDR1 MNHEY and CDR2 SVGAGI. The CDR3 region is CASSPLRGIYGYTF. In nucleotides, the CDR3 is TGTGCCAGCAGTCCCCTCCGGGGAATTTATGGCTACACCTTC.

The chain combines TRBV7-3 with TRBJ2-6; D is unclear. Germline assignment: CDR1 SGHTA and CDR2 FQGTGA. Deletions cut 5 bases from V and 0 bases from J, with 14 bases between. This CDR3 spans 17 amino acids. CDR3 loop: CASSGIPANSGANVLTF. DNA of the CDR3: TGTGCCAGCAGCGGGATCCCAGCCAACTCTGGGGCCAACGTCCTGACTTTC.

The J gene is TRBJ1-2, the V gene TRBV4-2; TRBD1 aligns across 10 bases. The CDR3 loop spans 18 amino acids. Trimming cost V 1 base and J 4 bases; bases outside gene matches: 12. Per the germline V gene, CDR1 is LGHNA and CDR2 is YNFKEQ. DNA for the CDR3: TGTGCCAGCAGCCAAGTGCCGGGACAGGGGATCAGCTTCTATGGCTACACCTTC. Amino acids: CASSQVPGQGISFYGYTF.

In this sample, this clone turned up once. CDR3 sequence reads: CASSPPEYGYTF. The CDR3 DNA is TGTGCCAGCAGCCCGCCCGAGTATGGCTACACCTTC. The chain is built from TRBV6-6 and TRBJ1-2; no reliable D call. The CDR3 consists of 12 residues. The V gene's germline CDR1 is MNHNY and CDR2 SVGAGI (reference sequence). V shed 6 bases and J shed 5 bases, with 10 bases lying between them.

For this clone: A read error may account for a junction end that differs from germline. The V and J genes are TRBV7-7 and TRBJ2-1; D is possibly TRBD1 (6 bases). CDR3 length: 15 residues. CDR1 SSHAT and CDR2 FNYEAQ come from the germline V gene (reference sequence). The CDR3 coding sequence is TGTGCTAGCAGCTCAAATACCGGGACACACAATGAGCAGTTCTTC. Its translation: CASSSNTGTHNEQFF. The variable domain in full, with the rest retrieved from reference TRBV7-7 and TRBJ2-1, is GAGVSQSPRYKVTKRGQDVTLRCDPISSHATLYWYQQALGQGPEFLTYFNYEAQPDKSGLPSDRFSAERPEGSISTLTIQRTEQRDSAMYRCASSSNTGTHNEQFFGPGTRLTVL.

CDR3 region: CSVALTGTVTEQYF. The DNA for the CDR3 is TGCAGCGTTGCCCTGACCGGGACAGTTACTGAACAGTACTTC. This chain uses TRBV29-1 with TRBJ2-7, with 7 bases fitting TRBD1. J gave up 10 bases and V 4 bases, and 16 bases lay outside the gene matches. This CDR3 is 14 amino acids long. Germline V gene data show CDR1 as SQVTM and CDR2 as ANQGSEA.

The rearrangement uses TRBV5-1 and TRBJ2-7; D is unresolved. Germline values: CDR1 SGHRS, CDR2 YFSETQ. The length of the CDR3 is 13 residues. With 1 base removed from V and 1 base from J, the gap between germline ends came to 6 bases. The CDR3 DNA sequence: TGCGCCAGCAGCTTGACCGGGTCCTACGAGCAGTACTTC. Translating gives CASSLTGSYEQYF.

The sample holds one count of this clone. The V and J genes are TRBV6-5 and TRBJ2-7, with TRBD1 matching over 8 bases. J was trimmed by 5 bases and V by 6 bases; bases with no gene match: 12. The CDR3 contains 15 residues. The germline V gene has CDR1 MNHEY and CDR2 SVGAGI. CDR3 sequence reads: CASSFGGQVRDEQYF. Here the CDR3 DNA reads TGTGCCAGCAGCTTCGGGGGACAGGTCCGAGACGAGCAGTACTTC.

V is TRBV7-9 and J is TRBJ2-3; D is unresolved. V dropped 2 bases and J dropped 0 bases, with 9 bases sitting between them. Germline V gene lookup returns CDR1 SEHNR and CDR2 FQNEAQ (reference sequence). The CDR3 covers 15 residues. This CDR3 is CASSLNYGSTDTQYF. DNA of the CDR3: TGTGCCAGCAGCTTAAATTACGGGAGCACAGATACGCAGTATTTT.

The chain links TRBV6-6 to TRBJ2-5; D is perhaps TRBD2 (5 bases). CDR3 length: 14 amino acids. V was clipped by 6 bases and J by 1 base, with 12 bases between them. The germline CDR1 and CDR2 sequences are MNHNY and SVGAGI (reference sequence). This CDR3 is CASSRADIQETQYF. The CDR3, as DNA: TGTGCCAGCAGCAGAGCGGATATCCAAGAGACCCAGTACTTC.

The genes are TRBV7-9 and TRBJ2-5, with D perhaps matching TRBD1 (5 bases). The ends were cut back, 5 bases at V and 5 bases at J, with 12 bases in the middle. Germline V gene data show CDR1 as SEHNR and CDR2 as FQNEAQ (reference sequence). CDR3 size: 13 residues. CDR3 DNA: TGTGCCAGCAGCCCTAGGGGCCCGGAGACCCAGTACTTC. Translated, it gives CASSPRGPETQYF.

This clone appeared a single time. The chain couples TRBV11-2 to TRBJ2-2; D might be TRBD2 (5 bases). With 2 bases removed from V and 1 base from J, the gap between germline ends came to 8 bases. The CDR3 runs to 15 residues. The V gene's germline CDR1 is SGHAT and CDR2 FQNNGV. CDR3 DNA: TGTGCCAGCAGCTTACTAGCCCGGAACACCGGGGAGCTGTTTTTT. Translated, it gives CASSLLARNTGELFF.

This clone was detected once. The rearrangement joins TRBV13 to TRBJ1-1; TRBD1 matches at 8 bases. V shed 6 bases and J 7 bases; nucleotides not matched to a gene: 10. This CDR3 contains 14 residues. The germline V gene has CDR1 PRHDT and CDR2 FYEKMQ (reference sequence). Here the CDR3 DNA reads TGTGCCAGCAGTCAACAGGGGGTAGAGGGTGAAGCTTTCTTT. As protein: CASSQQGVEGEAFF.

The table lists this clone with a few counts. V gene TRBV5-4 combines with J gene TRBJ2-3; D is ambiguous. Trimming shortened V by 0 bases and J by 3 bases, and 11 bases separated the two germline ends. Germline CDR1 reads SGHNT; CDR2 reads YYREEE (reference sequence). The CDR3 loop spans 15 amino acids. The CDR3: CASSLEVKETDTQYF. For the CDR3, the DNA is TGTGCCAGCAGCTTGGAAGTTAAAGAGACAGATACGCAGTATTTT.

The V and J genes are TRBV6-6 and TRBJ2-7; D assignment may be TRBD1 or TRBD2 (6 bases each). The CDR3 sequence is 16 residues long. In germline, CDR1 is MNHNY, CDR2 SVGAGI (reference sequence). V lost 0 bases and J lost 2, with 14 bases in between. CDR3 DNA: TGTGCCAGCAGTTACTCTTCGGGGGCCCCCCCCTACGAGCAGTACTTC. It specifies CASSYSSGAPPYEQYF.

The chain links TRBV2 to TRBJ2-5; possibly TRBD2 for D (7 bases). Deletions cut 6 bases from V and 1 base from J, with 15 bases between. This CDR3 spans 15 amino acids. Looked up from germline, CDR1 is SNHLY and CDR2 is FYNNEI. Written as DNA, the CDR3 is TGTGCCAGCAGGGGGGGGCAGACTCCCCAAGAGACCCAGTACTTC. Translating gives CASRGGQTPQETQYF.

The chain employs TRBV19 and TRBJ1-4; D is unclear. The CDR3 length is 12 residues. Trimming took off 5 bases at V and 6 bases at J, with 7 bases between the two ends. In germline, CDR1 is LNHDA, CDR2 SQIVND (reference sequence). CDR3 protein: CASSPKDEKLFF. The CDR3 nucleotides are TGTGCCAGTAGTCCGAAGGATGAAAAACTGTTTTTT.

The V call is TRBV5-6, the J call TRBJ2-5; D may be TRBD2 (5 bases). The CDR3 consists of 17 residues. CDR1 SGHDT and CDR2 YYEEEE come from the germline V gene. V shed 1 base and J shed 5 bases, with 21 bases lying between them. The CDR3 region is CASSLFRGRRLGETQYF. The CDR3 DNA is TGTGCCAGCAGCTTGTTTCGCGGGCGGAGGCTCGGGGAGACCCAGTACTTC.

The chain is built from TRBV5-1 and TRBJ2-5, with TRBD1 identical over 9 bases. Trimming took 4 bases from V and 5 from J; bases not matched to a gene: 12. The CDR3 is 16 residues long. CDR1 is SGHRS, CDR2 YFSETQ, per germline. CDR3 DNA: TGCGCCAGCAGCCCAATGGACAGGGGTTCTGGGGAGACCCAGTACTTC. The encoded protein is CASSPMDRGSGETQYF.

This chain uses TRBV19 with TRBJ2-1; the D is unclear. Germline V gene lookup returns CDR1 LNHDA and CDR2 SQIVND (reference sequence). Trimming took 2 bases from V and 0 from J, leaving 11 bases between them. This CDR3 has 16 amino acids. In DNA form, the CDR3 reads TGTGCCAGTAGTATACGGGCTTTCTTCTCCTACAATGAGCAGTTCTTC. It specifies CASSIRAFFSYNEQFF.

The rearrangement links TRBV4-2 to TRBJ2-5, with 7 bases lining up with TRBD1. CDR3 size: 17 residues. V shed 0 bases and J 0 bases; nucleotides not matched to a gene: 7. Germline CDR1 is LGHNA and CDR2 is YNFKEQ. The CDR3 sequence: CASSQDSPGQYQETQYF. CDR3 nucleotides: TGTGCCAGCAGCCAAGATTCCCCGGGACAGTACCAAGAGACCCAGTACTTC.

The gene calls are TRBV28 and TRBJ2-1, with 10 bases lining up with TRBD2. V lost 4 bases to trimming and J lost 0 bases; unmatched junction nucleotides: 3. Germline V gene data show CDR1 as MDHEN and CDR2 as SYDVKM. CDR3 length: 16 residues. The CDR3 nucleotides are TGTGCCAGCAGTTCTGCTAGCGGGAGCTCCTACAATGAGCAGTTCTTC. It is translated as CASSSASGSSYNEQFF.